One sample yielded the 10 T cell receptor beta chains listed below, sequenced in a study of blood T cell repertoires in COVID-19. Data came from immunoSEQ multiplex PCR; TCRdb stores just in-frame clones and leaves some out. This table has about 42,000 clones, more than 65% appearing once. Sequencing used peripheral blood. The receptors were sampled from a man older than 75 with acute or convalescent COVID-19.

This clone came up a few times. This chain uses TRBV11-2 with TRBJ2-3; D uncertain. This CDR3 has 18 amino acids. Trimming removed 1 base from V and 2 bases from J, with 19 bases in between. Germline assignment: CDR1 SGHAT and CDR2 FQNNGV. CDR3 DNA sequence: TGTGCCAGCAGCTTAGTTGGTATCGGAGTCCGTGACACAGATACGCAGTATTTT. Its translation is CASSLVGIGVRDTDTQYF.

J is TRBJ2-7 and V is TRBV18, with D uncertain. Per germline, CDR1 KGHSH and CDR2 LQKENI. V shed 6 bases and J shed 5 bases, with 8 bases lying between them. The CDR3 runs to 11 residues. The CDR3: CASSPSNEQYF. CDR3 sequence (DNA): TGTGCCAGCTCGCCCTCTAACGAGCAGTACTTC.

The chain links TRBV9 to TRBJ1-4, with unresolved D. The CDR3 totals 13 residues. Germline lookup yields CDR1 SGDLS and CDR2 YYNGEE. With 4 bases removed from V and 8 bases from J, the gap between germline ends came to 12 bases. The CDR3: CASSLRVDEKLFF. Written as DNA, the CDR3 is TGTGCCAGCAGCTTGAGGGTCGACGAAAAACTGTTTTTT.

V usage is TRBV4-1 and J usage is TRBJ2-1; possibly TRBD1 for D (6 bases). Germline V gene data show CDR1 as MGHRA and CDR2 as YSYEKL. This CDR3 spans 16 amino acids. With 4 bases removed from V and 4 bases from J, the gap between germline ends came to 17 bases. Here the CDR3 reads CASSRPGVAKYNEQFF. The CDR3 region has the DNA TGCGCCAGCAGCCGGCCAGGGGTGGCGAAATACAATGAGCAGTTCTTC.

The gene calls are TRBV15 and TRBJ2-1, with 7 bases lining up with TRBD1. This CDR3 is built from 15 residues. The germline V gene has CDR1 LNHNV and CDR2 YYDKDF (reference sequence). V shed 0 bases and J 9 bases; nucleotides not matched to a gene: 8. The CDR3: CATSRDRVRQGEQFF. CDR3 in DNA: TGTGCCACCAGCAGAGATCGGGTCAGACAGGGTGAGCAGTTCTTC.

This clone was observed a few times. V is TRBV3-1 (or the pseudogene TRBV3-2) and J is TRBJ2-7; TRBD2 matches 15 bases. Losses at the gene ends were 10 bases for V and 4 bases for J; bases not matched to a gene: 11. CDR3 length: 16 amino acids. CDR1 LGHDT and CDR2 YNNKEL come from the germline V gene (reference sequence). The CDR3 DNA reads as TGTGCCACCTCGGGACTAGCGGGGGGCCGTAAATACGAGCAGTACTTC. It yields the protein CATSGLAGGRKYEQYF.

This clone was observed a few times. The sample holds other DNA sequences that translate to the same CDR3. The chain uses TRBV4-1 and TRBJ1-6, with D unclear. The V end lost 1 base, the J end lost 9 bases, and 10 bases lay between the germline ends. The CDR3 length is 14 residues. Germline V gives CDR1 MGHRA, CDR2 YSYEKL. CDR3 nucleotide sequence: TGCGCCAGCAGCCAAGCGGGCGGAGGTTCACCCCTCCACTTT. The encoded protein is CASSQAGGGSPLHF.

This chain uses TRBV7-3 with TRBJ1-2; 8 bases align to TRBD1. The CDR3 totals 13 residues. The germline V gene has CDR1 SGHTA and CDR2 FQGTGA. Losses at the gene ends were 5 bases for V and 4 bases for J; bases not matched to a gene: 3. CDR3 coding DNA: TGTGCCAGCAGCAACGGACAGGGCTATGGCTACACCTTC. Translated, it gives CASSNGQGYGYTF.

This chain uses TRBV2 with TRBJ2-7; D not resolved. Germline CDR1 reads SNHLY; CDR2 reads FYNNEI. V was clipped by 7 bases and J by 0 bases, with 7 bases between them. There are 12 residues in the CDR3. The CDR3 region has the DNA TGTGCCAGCAAAATATTCTCCTACGAGCAGTACTTC. Translation: CASKIFSYEQYF. Together with reference TRBV2 and TRBJ2-7, the CDR3 gives the full variable domain: EPEVTQTPSHQVTQMGQEVILRCVPISNHLYFYWYRQILGQKVEFLVSFYNNEISEKSEIFDDQFSVERPDGSNFTLKIRSTKLEDSAMYFCASKIFSYEQYFGPGTRLTVT.

V usage is TRBV6-5 and J usage is TRBJ2-7; the match to TRBD1 covers 10 bases. The CDR3 runs 15 residues. Per the germline V gene, CDR1 is MNHEY and CDR2 is SVGAGI. The ends lost 6 bases at V and 8 bases at J; junction bases unmatched: 13. The CDR3 sequence is CASSEGQGPTRKQYF. The CDR3 region has the DNA TGTGCCAGCAGCGAGGGACAGGGGCCCACTCGAAAGCAGTACTTC.